The sequence of this T cell receptor (beta chain) was determined in a study of blood T cell repertoires in COVID-19. Whole-study context: There were acute and convalescent COVID-19 samples, and they came from the United States, Italy and Spain. T cells, B-cell-depleted T cells, or PBMCs provided the cDNA or gDNA that served as material.

This CDR3 spans 14 amino acids. Germline V gene sequence: CDR1 WSHSY, CDR2 SAAADI. In the original workflow: Estimation of nucleated cell counts relied on the amplification of reference gene primers. Generated by immunoSEQ multiplex PCR, the TCRdb table keeps only in-frame clones and is missing some. The V and J calls and the clone size are those of that table, but D and trimming were determined from the DNA. Of about 66,000 clones listed, 70% to 85% are singletons. Regarding this clone: One end of the junction fails to match germline, which may point to a read error.

The material sequenced was peripheral blood. The rearrangement links TRBV10-2 to TRBJ1-1; tentatively, D is TRBD1 (5 bases). This receptor was obtained from a man aged 60-69 years with acute or convalescent COVID-19. CDR3: CASKGYHLNAEAFF. CDR3 bases: TGCGCCAGCAAGGGGTACCACCTGAACGCTGAAGCTTTCTTT.